This record covers a single T cell receptor (beta chain). What it binds is not known. The sample comes from a study of human T cells and chemical hapten exposure. The V end lost 3 bases, the J end lost 2 bases, and 7 bases lay between the germline ends. The V gene's germline CDR1 is DFQATT and CDR2 SNEGSKA (reference sequence). This CDR3 comprises 12 residues. Study-level points and caveats: The formation of large CDR3 similarity clusters by expanded TCRs significantly exceeded that of controls.

Time point of the sample: patch test 3, about 24 weeks after DPC sensitization. Described treatment: therapeutic diphenylcyclopropenone sensitization with weekly scalp DPC. In TCRdb, the RACE reads were re-called with MiXCR into one record per CDR3 protein. Counted here are 190,000 or so distinct CDR3 sequences, more than 20% occurring once; the ten biggest clones make up about 2.3%. The specimen was whole blood, collected in connection with sensitization to the hapten diphenylcyclopropenone (DPC). The chain has TRBV20-1 and TRBJ2-5, with D possibly TRBD1 on 5 matching bases. This sequence was found in a woman between 35 and 50 years old with alopecia areata. Some clones in this sample may be carry-over from other donors' samples. The CDR3 region has the DNA TGCAGTGCTAGTGGGGCGCAAGAGACCCAGTACTTC. Translation: CSASGAQETQYF.